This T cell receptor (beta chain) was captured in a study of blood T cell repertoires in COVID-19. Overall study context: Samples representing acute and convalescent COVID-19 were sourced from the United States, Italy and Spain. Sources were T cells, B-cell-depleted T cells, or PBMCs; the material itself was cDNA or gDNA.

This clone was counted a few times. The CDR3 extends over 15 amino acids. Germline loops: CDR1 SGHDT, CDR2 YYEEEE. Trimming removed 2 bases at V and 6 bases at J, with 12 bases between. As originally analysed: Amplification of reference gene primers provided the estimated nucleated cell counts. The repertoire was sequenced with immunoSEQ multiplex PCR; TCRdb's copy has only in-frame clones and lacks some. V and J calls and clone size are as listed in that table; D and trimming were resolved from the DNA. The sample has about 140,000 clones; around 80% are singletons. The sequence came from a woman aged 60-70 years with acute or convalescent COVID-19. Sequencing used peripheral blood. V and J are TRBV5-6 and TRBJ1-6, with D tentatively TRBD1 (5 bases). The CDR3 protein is CASSFSTAVNSPLHF. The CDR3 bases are TGTGCCAGCAGCTTTTCGACAGCCGTTAATTCACCCCTCCACTTT.